This TCR beta chain was obtained from a study of cytotoxic CD8 clonotypes in ibrutinib-treated CLL. The CDR3 runs 13 residues. CDR1 is SNHLY, CDR2 FYNNEI, per germline. The V gene lost 2 bases and the J gene lost 5 bases, with 10 bases spanning the gap. Method: immunoSEQ multiplex PCR; TCRdb's copy keeps in-frame clones and lacks some. The data contain hundreds of thousands of clones, roughly 77% of them singletons. The TCR originated in a human donor with chronic lymphocytic leukemia. The rearrangement joins TRBV2 to TRBJ2-7; D is perhaps TRBD1 or TRBD2 (5 bases each). Material: PBMCs, obtained after 12 months of ibrutinib treatment. Here the CDR3 DNA reads TGTGCCAGCAGTGAACAGGGAGTCGACGAGCAGTACTTC. This translates into CASSEQGVDEQYF.